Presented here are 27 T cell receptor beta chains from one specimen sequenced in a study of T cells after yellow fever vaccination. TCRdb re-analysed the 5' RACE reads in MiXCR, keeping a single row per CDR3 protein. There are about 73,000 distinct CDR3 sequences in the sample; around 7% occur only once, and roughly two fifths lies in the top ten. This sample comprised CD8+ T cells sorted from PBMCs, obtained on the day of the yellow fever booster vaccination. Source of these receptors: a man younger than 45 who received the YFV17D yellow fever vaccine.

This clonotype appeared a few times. CDR3 DNA sequence: TGTGCCAGCAGCCTGGACTACGAGCAGTACTTC. Residues: CASSLDYEQYF. The gene calls are TRBV5-5 and TRBJ2-7; D remains ambiguous. The CDR3 has 11 residues. Trimming pared 4 bases from V and 3 bases from J, leaving 5 bases between. From germline, CDR1 is SGHKS and CDR2 YYEKEE (reference sequence).

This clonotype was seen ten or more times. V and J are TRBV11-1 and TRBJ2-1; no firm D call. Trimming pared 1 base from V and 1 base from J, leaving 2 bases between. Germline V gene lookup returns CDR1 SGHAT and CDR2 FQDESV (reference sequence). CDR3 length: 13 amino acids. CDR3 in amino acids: CASSLESYNEQFF. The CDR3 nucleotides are TGTGCCAGCAGCTTAGAGTCCTACAATGAGCAGTTCTTC. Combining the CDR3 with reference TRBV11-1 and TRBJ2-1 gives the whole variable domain EAEVAQSPRYKITEKSQAVAFWCDPISGHATLYWYRQILGQGPELLVQFQDESVVDDSQLPKDRFSAERLKGVDSTLKIQPAELGDSAMYLCASSLESYNEQFFGPGTRLTVL.

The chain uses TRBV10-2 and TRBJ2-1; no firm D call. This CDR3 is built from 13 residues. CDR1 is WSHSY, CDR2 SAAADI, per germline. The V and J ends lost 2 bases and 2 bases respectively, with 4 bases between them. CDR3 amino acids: CASSEPPYNEQFF. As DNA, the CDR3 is TGCGCCAGCAGTGAGCCCCCCTACAATGAGCAGTTCTTC.

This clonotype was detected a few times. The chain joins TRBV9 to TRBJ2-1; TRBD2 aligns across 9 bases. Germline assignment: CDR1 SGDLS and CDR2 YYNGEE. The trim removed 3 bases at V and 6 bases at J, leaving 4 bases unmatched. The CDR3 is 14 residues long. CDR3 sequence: CASSEPGLANEQFF. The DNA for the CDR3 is TGTGCCAGCAGCGAACCGGGACTAGCCAATGAGCAGTTCTTC.

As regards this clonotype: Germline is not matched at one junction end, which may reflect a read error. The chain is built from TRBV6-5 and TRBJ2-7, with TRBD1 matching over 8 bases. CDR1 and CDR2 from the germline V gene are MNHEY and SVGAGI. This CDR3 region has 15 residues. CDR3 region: CAISYLGQGPYEQYF. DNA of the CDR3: TGTGCCATCAGTTATTTAGGACAGGGACCCTACGAGCAGTACTTC.

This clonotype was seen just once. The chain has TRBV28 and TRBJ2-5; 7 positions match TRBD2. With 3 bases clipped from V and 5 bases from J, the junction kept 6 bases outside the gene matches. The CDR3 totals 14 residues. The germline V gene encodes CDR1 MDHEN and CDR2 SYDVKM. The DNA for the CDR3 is TGTGCCAGCAGTTTTGGAGGCGGGAGCGAGACCCAGTACTTC. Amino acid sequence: CASSFGGGSETQYF. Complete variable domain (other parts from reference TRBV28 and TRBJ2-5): DVKVTQSSRYLVKRTGEKVFLECVQDMDHENMFWYRQDPGLGLRLIYFSYDVKMKEKGDIPEGYSVSREKKERFSLILESASTNQTSMYLCASSFGGGSETQYFGPGTRLLVL.

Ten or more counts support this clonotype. This CDR3 reads CASSDRDRGYEQYF. As DNA, the CDR3 is TGTGCCAGTAGTGACCGGGACAGGGGCTACGAGCAGTACTTC. The V gene is TRBV19, the J gene TRBJ2-7; 10 bases map to TRBD1. Unmatched junction bases numbered 4, after V lost 5 bases and J lost 3 bases. In germline, CDR1 is LNHDA, CDR2 SQIVND (reference sequence). CDR3 length: 14 amino acids.

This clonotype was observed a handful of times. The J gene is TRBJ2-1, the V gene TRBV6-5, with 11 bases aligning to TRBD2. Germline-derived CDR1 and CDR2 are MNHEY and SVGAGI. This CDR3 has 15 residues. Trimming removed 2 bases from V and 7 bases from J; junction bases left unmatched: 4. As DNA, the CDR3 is TGTGCCAGCAGTTACATTACTAGCGGGAGTAATGAGCAGTTCTTC. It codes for CASSYITSGSNEQFF.

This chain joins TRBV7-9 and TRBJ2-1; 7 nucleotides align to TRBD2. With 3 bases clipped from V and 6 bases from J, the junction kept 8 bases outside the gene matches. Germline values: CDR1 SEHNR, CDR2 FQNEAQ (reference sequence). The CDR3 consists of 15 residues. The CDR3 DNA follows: TGTGCCAGCAGCTTCACGGGGAGGGACGGCAATGAGCAGTTCTTC. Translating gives CASSFTGRDGNEQFF. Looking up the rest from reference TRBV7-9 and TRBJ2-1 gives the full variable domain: DTGVSQNPRHKITKRGQNVTFRCDPISEHNRLYWYRQTLGQGPEFLTYFQNEAQLEKSRLLSDRFSAERPKGSFSTLEIQRTEQGDSAMYLCASSFTGRDGNEQFFGPGTRLTVL.

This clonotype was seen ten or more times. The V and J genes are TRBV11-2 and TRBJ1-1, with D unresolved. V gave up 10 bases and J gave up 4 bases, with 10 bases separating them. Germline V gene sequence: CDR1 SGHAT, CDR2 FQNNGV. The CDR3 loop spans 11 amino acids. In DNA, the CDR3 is TGTGCCACTTCGTACGGCACTGAAGCTTTCTTT. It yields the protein CATSYGTEAFF.

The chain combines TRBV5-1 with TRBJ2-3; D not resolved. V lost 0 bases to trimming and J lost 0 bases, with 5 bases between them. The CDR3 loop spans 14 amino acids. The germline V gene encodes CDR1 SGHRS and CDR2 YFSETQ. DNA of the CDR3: TGCGCCAGCAGCTTGGTTGTTAGCACAGATACGCAGTATTTT. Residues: CASSLVVSTDTQYF.

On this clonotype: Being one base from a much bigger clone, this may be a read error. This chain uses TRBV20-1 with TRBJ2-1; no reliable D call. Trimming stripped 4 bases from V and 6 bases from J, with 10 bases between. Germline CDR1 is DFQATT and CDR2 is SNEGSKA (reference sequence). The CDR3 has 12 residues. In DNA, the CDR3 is TGCAGTGCTAAGGATACACGCAATGAGCAGTTCTTC. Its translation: CSAKDTRNEQFF.

The CDR3 protein is CASREPVANVLTF. The DNA for the CDR3 is TGCGCCAGCAGAGAACCCGTGGCCAACGTCCTGACTTTC. The chain has TRBV5-1 and TRBJ2-6; D remains unclear. V was trimmed by 5 bases and J by 6 bases, leaving 9 bases between them. The length of the CDR3 is 13 residues. The germline V gene has CDR1 SGHRS and CDR2 YFSETQ.

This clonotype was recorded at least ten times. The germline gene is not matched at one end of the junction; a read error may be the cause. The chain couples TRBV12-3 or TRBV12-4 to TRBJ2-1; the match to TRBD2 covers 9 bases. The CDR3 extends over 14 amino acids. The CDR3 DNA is TGTGCCAGCAGTGTAGCGGGAGTCTTTGATGAGCAGTTCTTC. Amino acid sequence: CASSVAGVFDEQFF.

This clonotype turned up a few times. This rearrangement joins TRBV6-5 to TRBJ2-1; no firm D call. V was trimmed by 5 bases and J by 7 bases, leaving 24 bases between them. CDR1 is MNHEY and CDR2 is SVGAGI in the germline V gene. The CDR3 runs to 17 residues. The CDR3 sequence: CASSPSIGRRNVNEQFF. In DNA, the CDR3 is TGTGCCAGCAGTCCATCGATTGGGCGGCGCAATGTAAATGAGCAGTTCTTC.

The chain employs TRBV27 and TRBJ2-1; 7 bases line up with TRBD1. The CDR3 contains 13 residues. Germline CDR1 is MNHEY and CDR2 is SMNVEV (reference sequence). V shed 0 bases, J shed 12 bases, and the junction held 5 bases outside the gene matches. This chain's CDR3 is CASSLSGWTGQFF. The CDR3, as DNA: TGTGCCAGCAGTTTATCGGGCTGGACAGGGCAGTTCTTC.

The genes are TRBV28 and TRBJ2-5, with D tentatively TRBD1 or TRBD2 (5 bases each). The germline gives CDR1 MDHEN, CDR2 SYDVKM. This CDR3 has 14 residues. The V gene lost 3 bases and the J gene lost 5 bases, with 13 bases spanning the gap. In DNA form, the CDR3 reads TGTGCCAGCAGTTTGGCCGGGACGGACGAGACCCAGTACTTC. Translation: CASSLAGTDETQYF.

CDR3 DNA sequence: TGTGCCATCAGCCCGAGGGGACTCCGCTACGAGCAGTACTTC. Its protein is CAISPRGLRYEQYF. This chain connects TRBV10-3 to TRBJ2-7; the D gene is possibly TRBD2 (6 bases). CDR1 and CDR2 from the germline V gene are ENHRY and SYGVKD. V was cut by 6 bases and J by 3 bases, with 15 bases left in between. The CDR3 extends over 14 amino acids.

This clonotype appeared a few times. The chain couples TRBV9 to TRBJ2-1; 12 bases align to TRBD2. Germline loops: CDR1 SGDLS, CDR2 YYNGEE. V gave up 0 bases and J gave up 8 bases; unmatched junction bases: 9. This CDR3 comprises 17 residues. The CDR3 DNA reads TGTGCCAGCAGCGTAGGGGCTGGACTAGCGGGAATATATGAGCAGTTCTTC. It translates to CASSVGAGLAGIYEQFF. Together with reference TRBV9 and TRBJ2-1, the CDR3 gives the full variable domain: DSGVTQTPKHLITATGQRVTLRCSPRSGDLSVYWYQQSLDQGLQFLIQYYNGEERAKGNILERFSAQQFPDLHSELNLSSLELGDSALYFCASSVGAGLAGIYEQFFGPGTRLTVL.

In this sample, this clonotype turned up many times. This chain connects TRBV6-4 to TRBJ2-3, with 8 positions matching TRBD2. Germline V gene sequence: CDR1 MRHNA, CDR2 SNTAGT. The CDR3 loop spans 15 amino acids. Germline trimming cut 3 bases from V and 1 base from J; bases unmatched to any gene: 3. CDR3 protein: CASSESSGRTDTQYF. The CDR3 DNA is TGTGCCAGCAGTGAGTCTAGCGGGCGCACAGATACGCAGTATTTT.

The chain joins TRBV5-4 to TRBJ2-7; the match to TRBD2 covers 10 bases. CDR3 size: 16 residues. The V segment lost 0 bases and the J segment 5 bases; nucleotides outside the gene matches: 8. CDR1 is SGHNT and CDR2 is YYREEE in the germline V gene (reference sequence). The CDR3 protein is CASSLAGLAGVNEQYF. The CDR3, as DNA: TGTGCCAGCAGCTTGGCCGGCCTAGCGGGAGTAAACGAGCAGTACTTC.

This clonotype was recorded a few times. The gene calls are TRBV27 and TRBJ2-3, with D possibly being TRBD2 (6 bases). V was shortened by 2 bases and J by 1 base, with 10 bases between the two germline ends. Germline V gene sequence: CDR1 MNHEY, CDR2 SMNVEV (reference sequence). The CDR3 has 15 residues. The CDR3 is CASSLVASGTDTQYF. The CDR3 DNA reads TGTGCCAGCAGTTTAGTGGCTAGCGGCACAGATACGCAGTATTTT.

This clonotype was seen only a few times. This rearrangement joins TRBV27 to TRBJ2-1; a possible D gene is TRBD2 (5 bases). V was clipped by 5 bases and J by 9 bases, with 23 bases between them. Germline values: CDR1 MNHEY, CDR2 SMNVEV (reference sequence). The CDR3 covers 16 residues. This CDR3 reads CASSPNEGPRPFEQFF. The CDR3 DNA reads TGTGCCAGCAGTCCGAATGAGGGCCCAAGGCCGTTTGAGCAGTTCTTC.

The CDR3, as DNA: TGTGCCAGCAGCTTAGAGTTCCCCGAGCAGTACTTC. It encodes CASSLEFPEQYF. The rearrangement uses TRBV11-2 and TRBJ2-7, with unresolved D. Trimming cost V 0 bases and J 6 bases, with 6 bases left between them. This CDR3 spans 12 amino acids. CDR1 and CDR2 (germline): SGHAT, FQNNGV. Full variable domain (missing parts from reference TRBV11-2 and TRBJ2-7): EAGVAQSPRYKIIEKRQSVAFWCNPISGHATLYWYQQILGQGPKLLIQFQNNGVVDDSQLPKDRFSAERLKGVDSTLKIQPAKLEDSAVYLCASSLEFPEQYFGPGTRLTVT.

The CDR3 sequence is CASSATSGSYEQFF. In DNA, the CDR3 is TGTGCCAGCAGCGCCACTAGCGGGAGTTACGAGCAGTTCTTC. This chain joins TRBV5-6 and TRBJ2-1; 11 nucleotides match TRBD2. Germline assignment: CDR1 SGHDT and CDR2 YYEEEE. This CDR3 comprises 14 residues. With 4 bases clipped from V and 10 bases from J, the junction kept 7 bases outside the gene matches. Together with reference TRBV5-6 and TRBJ2-1, the CDR3 gives the full variable domain: DAGVTQSPTHLIKTRGQQVTLRCSPKSGHDTVSWYQQALGQGPQFIFQYYEEEERQRGNFPDRFSGHQFPNYSSELNVNALLLGDSALYLCASSATSGSYEQFFGPGTRLTVL.

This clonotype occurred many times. CDR3 sequence: CASSPPDPGTSGSNEQFF. Here the CDR3 DNA reads TGTGCCAGCAGCCCCCCGGATCCCGGGACTAGCGGGAGTAATGAGCAGTTCTTC. This rearrangement joins TRBV11-2 to TRBJ2-1; 14 bases match TRBD2. Trimming at V came to 5 bases and at J to 7 bases, leaving 13 bases not matched to a gene. This CDR3 contains 18 residues. Looked up from germline, CDR1 is SGHAT and CDR2 is FQNNGV.

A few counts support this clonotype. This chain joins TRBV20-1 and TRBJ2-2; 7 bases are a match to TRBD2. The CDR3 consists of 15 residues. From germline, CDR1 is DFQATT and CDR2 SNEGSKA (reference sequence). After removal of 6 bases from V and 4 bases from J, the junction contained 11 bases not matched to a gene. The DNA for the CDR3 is TGCAGTGCCAACACTGGACTAGACGGCACCGGGGAGCTGTTTTTT. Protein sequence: CSANTGLDGTGELFF.